The rows below give T cell receptor beta chains drawn from one sample of a study of radiotherapy plus CTLA-4 blockade in lung cancer. TCRdb's copy holds only in-frame clones and misses some; the assay was immunoSEQ multiplex PCR. Seen here are 14,000 to 15,000 clones, roughly 70% observed once, and the top ten hold 46%. The starting material was peripheral blood, obtained from a patient treated with radiotherapy plus ipilimumab. Receptors originate from a human donor with non-small cell lung cancer whose response to radiotherapy plus ipilimumab could not be evaluated. CDR3s include the opening cysteine and the closing phenylalanine or tryptophan. D genes are given only for firm matches. The size of a clone is reported for some rows only, either as once, few or many, or as a class for expanded clones.

>NA|TRBJ2-3|12|TRBV7-2|NA
TGTGCCAGCAGCTTGAGCGCTGGTACGCAGTATTTT
CASSLSAGTQYF
>NA|TRBJ1-2|14|TRBV5-4|TRBD1
TGTGCCAGCAGCACGGGACAGGGGCTCTATGGCTACACCTTC
CASSTGQGLYGYTF
>NA|TRBJ2-3|15|TRBV6-1|NA
TGTGCCAGCAGTGAAGAAGTAGCGATCACAGATACGCAGTATTTT
CASSEEVAITDTQYF
>NA|TRBJ1-2|12|TRBV29-1|TRBD1
TGCAGCGTCCCGACAGGGGACTATGGCTACACCTTC
CSVPTGDYGYTF
>NA|TRBJ2-3|14|TRBV7-2|NA
TGTGCCAGCAGCTTAGATTGGAGGGCAGATACGCAGTATTTT
CASSLDWRADTQYF
>NA|TRBJ2-3|13|TRBV25-1|TRBD1
TGTGCCAGCGCTGGACAGGGTGGCGATACGCAGTATTTT
CASAGQGGDTQYF
>NA|TRBJ2-2|14|TRBV6-5|NA
TGTGCCAGCTACCAGGGGGGGAACACCGGGGAGCTGTTTTTT
CASYQGGNTGELFF
>NA|TRBJ1-3|15|TRBV5-1|NA
TGCGCCAGCAGCGACCTGAAAAGGGGGGGAAACACCATATATTTT
CASSDLKRGGNTIYF
>NA|TRBJ2-3|14|TRBV7-9|TRBD1
TGTGCCAGCAGCTTAACAGGGGGCACAGATACGCAGTATTTT
CASSLTGGTDTQYF
>NA|TRBJ2-7|13|TRBV10-2|NA
TGCGCCAGCAGTGAGTACTCAGGGGCCTATCAGTACTTC
CASSEYSGAYQYF
>NA|TRBJ1-1|12|TRBV6-5|NA
TGTGCCAGCACCTCCATTTCGACAGAAGCTTTCTTT
CASTSISTEAFF
>NA|TRBJ2-5|14|TRBV30|NA
TGTGCCTGGAGTGTCTTCGGGGGTAGGGAGACCCAGTACTTC
CAWSVFGGRETQYF
>NA|TRBJ1-3|15|TRBV28|NA
TGTGCCAGCAGTAGAGCAGGGGCCTCTGGAAACACCATATATTTT
CASSRAGASGNTIYF
>once|TRBJ2-2|17|TRBV4-3|TRBD2
TGCGCCAGCAGCCAAGAAATAGCGGGGGGGAACACCGGGGAGCTGTTTTTT
CASSQEIAGGNTGELFF
>NA|TRBJ2-1|15|TRBV5-1|TRBD1
TGCGCCAGCAGCTTGGGACAGGGGGCGGCCAATGAGCAGTTCTTC
CASSLGQGAANEQFF
>few|TRBJ2-1|14|TRBV19|NA
TGTGCCGGAATTACAGGCCCGACAGGCAATGAGCAGTTCTTC
CAGITGPTGNEQFF
>NA|TRBJ2-2|15|TRBV29-1|NA
TGCAGCGTTGAATTCGCCAGAAAGAACACCGGGGAGCTGTTTTTT
CSVEFARKNTGELFF
>few|TRBJ1-2|14|TRBV14|NA
TGTGCCAGCAGCCGGATCGGGGGAGGGTATGGCTACACCTTC
CASSRIGGGYGYTF
>NA|TRBJ2-3|14|TRBV7-2|NA
TGTGCCAGCAGCTCCTGGGGGCAAACAGATACGCAGTATTTT
CASSSWGQTDTQYF
>NA|TRBJ2-2|13|TRBV6-5|NA
TGTGCCAGCAAGTCTGACGGGGGCGGGGAGCTGTTTTTT
CASKSDGGGELFF
>NA|TRBJ2-7|16|TRBV28|TRBD1
TGTGCCAGCAGTCCCTTCGATGGACAGGGGAAGAACGAGCAGTACTTC
CASSPFDGQGKNEQYF
>few|TRBJ1-1|13|TRBV10-3|TRBD1
TGTGCCATCAGGCAACAGGGGTCGATTGAAGCTTTCTTT
CAIRQQGSIEAFF
>NA|TRBJ2-3|14|TRBV19|TRBD2
TGTGCCAGTGGACAGCGGGGGGGCACAGATACGCAGTATTTT
CASGQRGGTDTQYF
>few|TRBJ2-5|12|TRBV6-5|NA
TGTGCCAGCAAGAGCCCTGCAGAGACCCAGTACTTC
CASKSPAETQYF
>NA|TRBJ1-1|15|TRBV5-5|NA
TGTGCCAGCAGCTTGCGGGAGGGGTTGAACACTGAAGCTTTCTTT
CASSLREGLNTEAFF
>NA|TRBJ1-1|14|TRBV19|TRBD1
TGTGCCACAAGGACAGGGCGGATGAACACTGAAGCTTTCTTT
CATRTGRMNTEAFF
>NA|TRBJ1-3|14|TRBV7-8|NA
TGTGCCAGCAGCTTAGGAGGAATAGGAAACACCATATATTTT
CASSLGGIGNTIYF
>NA|TRBJ2-3|16|TRBV9|TRBD1
TGTGCCAGCAGCGCCCCTGGGGGACAGGACACAGATACGCAGTATTTT
CASSAPGGQDTDTQYF
>NA|TRBJ1-1|14|TRBV19|TRBD1
TGTGCCAGTAACCTGGACAGGGGATTCACTGAAGCTTTCTTT
CASNLDRGFTEAFF
>NA|TRBJ1-6|15|TRBV29-1|NA
TGCAGCGTTGAAGAAGACTCCGGAGATGGTTCACCCCTCCACTTT
CSVEEDSGDGSPLHF
>once|TRBJ1-5|14|TRBV6-6|NA
TGTGCCAGCAGTCTAATTACAGGAAATCAGCCCCAGCATTTT
CASSLITGNQPQHF
>NA|TRBJ2-7|16|TRBV4-2|TRBD2
TGTGCCAGCAGCCAGAGTAGCGGGGGGGCCAGCTACGAGCAGTACTTC
CASSQSSGGASYEQYF
>NA|TRBJ1-3|16|TRBV28|TRBD1
TGTGCCAGCAGTCGAACAGGGGCCCGCTCTGGAAACACCATATATTTT
CASSRTGARSGNTIYF
>NA|TRBJ2-7|12|TRBV5-1|TRBD1
TGCGCCAGCCGACAGGGTATTTACGAGCAGTACTTC
CASRQGIYEQYF
>few|TRBJ1-1|14|TRBV5-1|TRBD1
TGCGCCAGCAGCTCCGGGACAGTAACAACTGAAGCTTTCTTT
CASSSGTVTTEAFF
>NA|TRBJ2-2|15|TRBV7-2|NA
TGTGCCAGCAGCTTAGTTGCGGGGAACACCGGGGAGCTGTTTTTT
CASSLVAGNTGELFF
>NA|TRBJ1-2|16|TRBV27|TRBD1
TGTGCCAGCAGTCTGACTTCCCGGACAGGGCACTATGGCTACACCTTC
CASSLTSRTGHYGYTF
>NA|TRBJ1-1|14|TRBV6-6|TRBD1
TGTGCCAGCAGGGAGGGACAGGGGGAGGCTGAAGCTTTCTTT
CASREGQGEAEAFF
>NA|TRBJ2-2|15|TRBV19|NA
TGTGCCAGTAGTATTATGGGGCAGGGGAACGGGGAGCTGTTTTTT
CASSIMGQGNGELFF
>NA|TRBJ1-1|13|TRBV7-9|NA
TGTGCCAGCAGCTTCATCCAGGGCTCTGAAGCTTTCTTT
CASSFIQGSEAFF
>NA|TRBJ2-5|16|TRBV11-2|TRBD2
TGTGCCAGCAGCCGTAGGACTAGCGGGGGGCAAGAGACCCAGTACTTC
CASSRRTSGGQETQYF
>NA|TRBJ1-2|15|TRBV2|NA
TGTGCCAGCAGCCTACGTTGGGGGCTTGGATATGGCTACACCTTC
CASSLRWGLGYGYTF
>NA|TRBJ1-5|19|TRBV19|TRBD1
TGTGCCAGTAGTCAGCCCCCGGGCGGACAGGGGGTTATCAATCAGCCCCAGCATTTT
CASSQPPGGQGVINQPQHF
>NA|TRBJ2-2|18|TRBV12-5|NA
TGTGCTAGTGGTGTATTACTGGACGGGCAGGCGGGCACCGGGGAGCTGTTTTTT
CASGVLLDGQAGTGELFF
>NA|TRBJ2-6|14|TRBV13|NA
TGTGCCAGCAGGACTATCTCTGGGGCCAACGTCCTGACTTTC
CASRTISGANVLTF
>NA|TRBJ1-1|16|TRBV15|NA
TGTGCCACCAGCAGAGATACACTCACAGTGAACACTGAAGCTTTCTTT
CATSRDTLTVNTEAFF
>NA|TRBJ2-2|14|TRBV30|NA
TGTGCCTGGAGTTCGGGCAGTAACACCGGGGAGCTGCTTTTT
CAWSSGSNTGELLF
>NA|TRBJ1-4|14|TRBV30|TRBD1
TGTGCCTGGAGACAGGGGTCCGGGAATGAAAAACTGTTTTTT
CAWRQGSGNEKLFF
>NA|TRBJ2-1|18|TRBV5-1|TRBD2
TGCGCCAGCAGCATAAGGGATGGTAGCGGGGGGGTATCCAGTGAGCAGTTCTTC
CASSIRDGSGGVSSEQFF